These T cell receptor beta chains were read from a single sample in a study of T cell repertoires in cytomegalovirus infection. MiXCR, applied by TCRdb to the reads, yields one record per CDR3 protein. This table has fewer than 250,000 distinct CDR3 sequences, about 20% appearing once. Sequenced input: CD8+ T cells from PBMCs. Receptors originate from a human donor in good health (CMV status not recorded). Some clones in this sample may be carry-over from other donors' samples. Both conserved end residues are part of each CDR3. A D gene is named only where the DNA matches it firmly. Not all rows give a size; the values are once, few, many and, for expanded clones, a class.

CASSSSWGYNEQFF TGTGCCAGTAGTAGCTCCTGGGGTTACAATGAGCAGTTCTTC TRBJ2-1 NA many TRBV19
CARGKETQYF TGTGCCAGGGGAAAGGAGACCCAGTACTTC TRBJ2-5 NA few TRBV2
CASIKKGLAGALHNEQFF TGTGCCAGCATCAAAAAAGGGCTAGCGGGGGCCCTACACAATGAGCAGTTCTTC TRBJ2-1 TRBD2 many TRBV6-1
CSARGSGPLAKNIQYF TGCAGTGCGCGGGGCAGTGGGCCTCTAGCCAAAAACATTCAGTACTTC TRBJ2-4 NA NA TRBV20-1
CASTTQLVGSTQRLAGELFF TGTGCCAGCACCACTCAATTAGTGGGCTCGACCCAACGTCTGGCCGGGGAGCTGTTTTTT TRBJ2-2 NA many TRBV7-6
CASSLGLRRWEAEAFF TGTGCCAGCAGCTTAGGCCTTCGGAGGTGGGAAGCTGAAGCTTTCTTT TRBJ1-1 NA NA TRBV13
CASSLHGRGIDEQFF TGTGCCAGCAGCTTGCATGGAAGGGGAATTGATGAGCAGTTCTTC TRBJ2-1 NA NA TRBV5-5
CSARDSAGQNGNTIYF TGCAGTGCTAGAGACTCGGCGGGGCAGAACGGAAACACCATATATTTT TRBJ1-3 NA few TRBV20-1
CASSEARGAKNIQYF TGTGCCAGCAGTGAAGCGCGAGGGGCCAAAAACATTCAGTACTTC TRBJ2-4 NA many TRBV2
CASSILGQNYGYTF TGTGCCAGTAGTATCCTCGGACAAAACTATGGCTACACCTTC TRBJ1-2 NA NA TRBV19
CSARDPAGAPSGNTIYF TGCAGTGCTAGAGATCCGGCAGGGGCTCCCTCTGGAAACACCATATATTTT TRBJ1-3 NA few TRBV20-1
CASSLNGGSYPQETQYF TGTGCCAGCAGCTTAAATGGAGGCTCTTACCCGCAAGAGACCCAGTACTTC TRBJ2-5 NA many TRBV7-2
CSVEEVGTGGTEAFF TGCAGCGTTGAGGAGGTCGGGACAGGGGGCACTGAAGCTTTCTTT TRBJ1-1 TRBD1 NA TRBV29-1
CASSVGLAGNHFYEQYF TGTGCCAGCAGTGTGGGACTAGCGGGAAACCACTTCTACGAGCAGTACTTC TRBJ2-7 TRBD2 NA TRBV2
CASSYGGGRNDEQYF TGTGCCAGCAGTTACGGTGGGGGCCGGAACGACGAGCAGTACTTC TRBJ2-7 NA few TRBV6-6
CSASGGGQGINTEAFF TGCAGTGCATCCGGAGGGGGACAGGGGATAAACACTGAAGCTTTCTTT TRBJ1-1 TRBD1 few TRBV20-1
CASSLFYEGLYTDTQYF TGTGCCAGCAGTTTATTTTATGAGGGGCTCTACACAGATACGCAGTATTTT TRBJ2-3 NA NA TRBV27
CASTLDYLNTEAFF TGTGCCAGCACACTGGATTATCTGAACACTGAAGCTTTCTTT TRBJ1-1 NA NA TRBV7-9
CSATAGGANTGELFF TGCAGTGCTACCGCGGGGGGAGCGAACACCGGGGAGCTGTTTTTT TRBJ2-2 TRBD2 NA TRBV20-1
CASSLALVGASPQPQHF TGTGCCAGCAGCTTAGCTCTTGTAGGGGCAAGCCCTCAGCCCCAGCATTTT TRBJ1-5 NA many TRBV7-2
CASSQDGAGFTEAFF TGCGCCAGCAGCCAAGATGGGGCAGGGTTCACTGAAGCTTTCTTT TRBJ1-1 NA many TRBV4-1
CASSFAAGTPNEQFF TGTGCCAGCAGTTTTGCAGCGGGGACCCCCAATGAGCAGTTCTTC TRBJ2-1 TRBD2 many TRBV12-3/TRBV12-4
CSVVVTTSETQYF TGCAGCGTTGTGGTTACAACCAGCGAGACCCAGTACTTC TRBJ2-5 NA NA TRBV29-1
CASSLGRGGENEQFF TGTGCCAGCAGTTTAGGGCGGGGGGGAGAAAATGAGCAGTTCTTC TRBJ2-1 TRBD2 NA TRBV12-3/TRBV12-4
CASSSHDRAAGELFF TGTGCCAGCAGTTCCCACGACAGGGCGGCCGGGGAGCTGTTTTTT TRBJ2-2 TRBD1 many TRBV27
CASSEVTAMNTEAFF TGTGCCAGCAGTGAAGTGACAGCGATGAACACTGAAGCTTTCTTT TRBJ1-1 NA NA TRBV2
CVSSSGGAQFF TGTGTCAGCAGTTCCGGGGGGGCCCAGTTCTTC TRBJ2-1 TRBD2 once TRBV27
CSVEGEGGAATNYGYTF TGCAGCGTTGAAGGGGAGGGGGGCGCCGCTACTAACTATGGCTACACCTTC TRBJ1-2 NA NA TRBV29-1
CASVLGQGGYEQYF TGTGCCAGCGTCTTAGGGCAGGGGGGCTACGAGCAGTACTTC TRBJ2-7 NA few TRBV28
CASSSPGLYEQYF TGTGCCAGCAGCTCCCCGGGGTTATACGAGCAGTACTTC TRBJ2-7 NA NA TRBV7-6
CASSGTSQETQYF TGTGCCAGCAGCGGGACTTCCCAAGAGACCCAGTACTTC TRBJ2-5 NA many TRBV7-2
CSAPGTRVNPEAFF TGCAGCGCACCCGGGACAAGGGTGAATCCTGAAGCTTTCTTT TRBJ1-1 NA NA TRBV29-1
CASSILGEDTEAFF TGTGCCAGTAGTATATTGGGAGAAGACACTGAAGCTTTCTTT TRBJ1-1 NA NA TRBV19
CASSGLSVSTDTQYF TGTGCCAGCAGCGGACTCTCGGTTAGCACAGATACGCAGTATTTT TRBJ2-3 NA NA TRBV2
CASSPWDRGIYNEQFF TGTGCCAGCAGTCCCTGGGACAGGGGCATTTACAATGAGCAGTTCTTC TRBJ2-1 TRBD1 NA TRBV28
CASSFGGNTEAFF TGTGCCAGCAGTTTCGGCGGGAACACTGAAGCTTTCTTT TRBJ1-1 NA many TRBV12-3/TRBV12-4
CASSPGGRSNQPQHF TGTGCCAGTAGTCCCGGAGGAAGGTCCAATCAGCCCCAGCATTTT TRBJ1-5 NA NA TRBV19
CASSGAGGSYEQYF TGTGCCAGCAGTGGCGCGGGAGGGTCCTACGAGCAGTACTTC TRBJ2-7 TRBD2 many TRBV28
CASRGRENTGELFF TGTGCCAGCAGGGGAAGGGAGAACACCGGGGAGCTGTTTTTT TRBJ2-2 NA many TRBV7-8
CASSLGAGDQPQHF TGTGCCAGCAGCTTAGGGGCAGGGGATCAGCCCCAGCATTTT TRBJ1-5 NA many TRBV7-2
CASTPLGEVNTEAFF TGTGCCAGCACACCTCTCGGGGAAGTGAACACTGAAGCTTTCTTT TRBJ1-1 NA few TRBV27
CASSDPVDEQFF TGTGCCAGCAGCGACCCTGTCGATGAGCAGTTCTTC TRBJ2-1 NA few TRBV7-8
CASSPAGTDRAVGTGELFF TGTGCCAGCAGCCCTGCGGGGACGGACAGGGCGGTGGGCACCGGGGAGCTGTTTTTT TRBJ2-2 TRBD1 many TRBV7-2
CASSWTGDYGYTF TGCGCCAGCAGCTGGACAGGGGACTATGGCTACACCTTC TRBJ1-2 TRBD1 few TRBV5-1
CSVDGLASGVYNEQFF TGCAGCGTCGATGGGTTGGCTAGCGGGGTCTACAATGAGCAGTTCTTC TRBJ2-1 TRBD2 NA TRBV29-1
CASSLGGTGRELFF TGTGCCAGCAGTTTGGGAGGGACCGGGCGGGAGCTGTTTTTT TRBJ2-2 TRBD2 NA TRBV28
CASSHTREGSYEQYF TGTGCCAGCAGCCATACGAGGGAAGGTTCCTACGAGCAGTACTTC TRBJ2-7 NA few TRBV7-9
CASRGTLFPYGYTF TGTGCCAGCAGGGGGACTCTTTTTCCCTATGGCTACACCTTC TRBJ1-2 NA few TRBV7-9
CASSPGWEQYF TGTGCCAGCTCTCCAGGCTGGGAGCAGTACTTC TRBJ2-7 NA NA TRBV28
CASSLVPADRLNTEAFF TGTGCCAGCAGCCTAGTCCCGGCGGACAGGCTGAACACTGAAGCTTTCTTT TRBJ1-1 TRBD1 few TRBV5-4
CASSLGDTTDTQYF TGTGCCAGCAGTTTAGGGGACACCACAGATACGCAGTATTTT TRBJ2-3 NA NA TRBV12-3/TRBV12-4
CASSWEGGQLEQFF TGCGCCAGCAGCTGGGAAGGCGGACAACTAGAGCAGTTCTTC TRBJ2-1 NA few TRBV5-1
CASSFPQGNTFSYEQYF TGTGCCAGCAGCTTTCCCCAGGGCAATACCTTCTCCTACGAGCAGTACTTC TRBJ2-7 NA many TRBV7-2
CASSGGTGSYEQYF TGTGCCAGCAGTGGGGGGACAGGCTCCTACGAGCAGTACTTC TRBJ2-7 TRBD1 NA TRBV2
CSASPSGVSGNTIYF TGCAGTGCTAGCCCGTCGGGGGTCTCTGGAAACACCATATATTTT TRBJ1-3 NA NA TRBV20-1
CSASSDRLRWDYGYTF TGCAGTGCTAGTTCTGATCGGCTAAGATGGGACTATGGCTACACCTTC TRBJ1-2 NA NA TRBV20-1
CASSLGAYNEQFF TGTGCCAGCAGCTTAGGGGCTTACAATGAGCAGTTCTTC TRBJ2-1 NA many TRBV7-6
CSARSRGATFATNEKLFF TGCAGTGCCCGAAGCCGGGGAGCGACGTTTGCAACTAATGAAAAACTGTTTTTT TRBJ1-4 NA NA TRBV20-1
CASSLGTGAAKLFF TGTGCCAGCAGTTTAGGGACAGGGGCGGCAAAACTGTTTTTT TRBJ1-4 TRBD1 NA TRBV28